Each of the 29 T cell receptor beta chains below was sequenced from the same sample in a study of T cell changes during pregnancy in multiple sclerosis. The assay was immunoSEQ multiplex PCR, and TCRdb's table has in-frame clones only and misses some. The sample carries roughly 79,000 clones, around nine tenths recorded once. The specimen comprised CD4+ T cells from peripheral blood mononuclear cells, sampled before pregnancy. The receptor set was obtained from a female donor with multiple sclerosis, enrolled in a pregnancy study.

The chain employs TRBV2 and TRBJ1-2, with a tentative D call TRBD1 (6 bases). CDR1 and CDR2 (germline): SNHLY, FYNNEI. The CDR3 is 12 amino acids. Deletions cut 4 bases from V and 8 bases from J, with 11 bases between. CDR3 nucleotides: TGTGCCAGCAGTGCACAGGGTTGGGGCTACACCTTC. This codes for CASSAQGWGYTF.

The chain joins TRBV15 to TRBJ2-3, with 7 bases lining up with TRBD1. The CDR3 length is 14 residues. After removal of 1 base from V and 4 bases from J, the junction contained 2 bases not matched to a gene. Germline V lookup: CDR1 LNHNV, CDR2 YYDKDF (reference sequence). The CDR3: CATSRAGGADTQYF. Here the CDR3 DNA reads TGTGCCACCAGCAGAGCAGGGGGTGCAGATACGCAGTATTTT.

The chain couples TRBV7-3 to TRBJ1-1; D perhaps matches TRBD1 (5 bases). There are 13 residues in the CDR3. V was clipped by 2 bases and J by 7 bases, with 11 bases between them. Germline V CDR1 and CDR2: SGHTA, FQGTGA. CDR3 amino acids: CASSLGQGDEAFF. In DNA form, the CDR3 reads TGTGCCAGCAGCTTAGGTCAGGGTGATGAAGCTTTCTTT.

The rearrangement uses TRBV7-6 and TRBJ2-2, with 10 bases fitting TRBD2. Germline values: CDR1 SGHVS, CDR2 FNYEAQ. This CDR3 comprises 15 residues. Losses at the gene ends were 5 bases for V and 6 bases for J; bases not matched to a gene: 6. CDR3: CASSPSGGASGELFF. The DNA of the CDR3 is TGTGCCAGCAGCCCAAGCGGGGGGGCCTCCGGGGAGCTGTTTTTT.

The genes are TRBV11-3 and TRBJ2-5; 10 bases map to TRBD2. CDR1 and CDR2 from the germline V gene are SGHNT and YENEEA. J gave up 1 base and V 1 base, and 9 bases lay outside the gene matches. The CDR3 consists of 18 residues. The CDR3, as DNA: TGTGCCAGCAGCTTAGTAGTCCTAGCGGGGGTTATCCAAGAGACCCAGTACTTC. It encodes CASSLVVLAGVIQETQYF.

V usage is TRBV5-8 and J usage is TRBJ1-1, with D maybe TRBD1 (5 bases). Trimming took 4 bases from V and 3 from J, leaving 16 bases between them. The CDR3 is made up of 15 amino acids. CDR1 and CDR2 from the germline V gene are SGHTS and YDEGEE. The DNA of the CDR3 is TGTGCCAGCAGCCTGGGGGGGAGGATGGACACTGAAGCTTTCTTT. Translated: CASSLGGRMDTEAFF. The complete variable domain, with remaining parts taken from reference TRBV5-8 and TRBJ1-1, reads EAGVTQSPTHLIKTRGQQATLRCSPISGHTSVYWYQQALGLGLQFLLWYDEGEERNRGNFPPRFSGRQFPNYSSELNVNALELEDSALYLCASSLGGRMDTEAFFGQGTRLTVV.

The DNA for the CDR3 is TGTGCCAGCAGTGAATATCCCAGGGGCACTGAAGCTTTCTTT. It specifies CASSEYPRGTEAFF. The chain couples TRBV6-1 to TRBJ1-1; D is perhaps TRBD1 (6 bases). This CDR3 comprises 14 residues. V lost 2 bases to trimming and J lost 4 bases, with 11 bases between them. Per the germline V gene, CDR1 is MNHNS and CDR2 is SASEGT.

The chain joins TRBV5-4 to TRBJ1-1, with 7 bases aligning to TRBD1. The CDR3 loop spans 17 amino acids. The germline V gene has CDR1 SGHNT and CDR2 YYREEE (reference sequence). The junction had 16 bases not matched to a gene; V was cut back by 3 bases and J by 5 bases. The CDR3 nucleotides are TGTGCCAGCAGCTCGTACCCTCGACAGGGTAGTGGAACTGAAGCTTTCTTT. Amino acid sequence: CASSSYPRQGSGTEAFF.

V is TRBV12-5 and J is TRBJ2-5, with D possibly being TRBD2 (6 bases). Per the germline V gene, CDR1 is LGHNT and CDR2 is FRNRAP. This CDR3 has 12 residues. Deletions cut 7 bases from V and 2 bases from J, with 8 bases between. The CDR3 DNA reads TGTGCTAGTGCGGGACTGCAAGAGACCCAGTACTTC. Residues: CASAGLQETQYF.

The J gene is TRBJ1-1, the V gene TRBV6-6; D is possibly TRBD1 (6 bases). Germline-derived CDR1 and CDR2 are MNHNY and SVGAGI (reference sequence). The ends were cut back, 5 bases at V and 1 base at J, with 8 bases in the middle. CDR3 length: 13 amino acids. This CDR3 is CASSGQKNTEAFF. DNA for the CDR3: TGTGCCAGCAGTGGACAGAAGAACACTGAAGCTTTCTTT.

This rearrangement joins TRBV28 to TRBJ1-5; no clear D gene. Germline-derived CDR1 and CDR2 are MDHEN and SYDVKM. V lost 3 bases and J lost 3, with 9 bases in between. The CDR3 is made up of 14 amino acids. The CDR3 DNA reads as TGTGCCAGCAGTTTGGCCAGACTCAATCAGCCCCAGCATTTT. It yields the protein CASSLARLNQPQHF. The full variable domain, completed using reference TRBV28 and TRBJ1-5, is DVKVTQSSRYLVKRTGEKVFLECVQDMDHENMFWYRQDPGLGLRLIYFSYDVKMKEKGDIPEGYSVSREKKERFSLILESASTNQTSMYLCASSLARLNQPQHFGDGTRLSIL.

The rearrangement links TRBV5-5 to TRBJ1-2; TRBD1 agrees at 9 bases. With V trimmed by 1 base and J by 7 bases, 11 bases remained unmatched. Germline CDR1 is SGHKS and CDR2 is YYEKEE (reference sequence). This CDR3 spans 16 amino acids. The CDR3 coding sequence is TGTGCCAGCAGCTTGACAGGGGGCGAACTCATTCCTGGCTACACCTTC. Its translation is CASSLTGGELIPGYTF.

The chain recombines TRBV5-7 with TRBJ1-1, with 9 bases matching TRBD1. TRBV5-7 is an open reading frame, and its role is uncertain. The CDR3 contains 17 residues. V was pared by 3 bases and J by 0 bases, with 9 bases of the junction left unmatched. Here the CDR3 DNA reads TGTGCCAGCAGCTCCAGGGACAGGGTGAAGATGAACACTGAAGCTTTCTTT. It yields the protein CASSSRDRVKMNTEAFF.

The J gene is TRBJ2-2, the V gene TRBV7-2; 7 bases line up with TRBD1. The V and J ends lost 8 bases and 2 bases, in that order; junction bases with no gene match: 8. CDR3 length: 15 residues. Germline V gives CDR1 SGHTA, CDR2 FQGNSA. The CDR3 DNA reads TGTGCCAGCTCATTAGGGGGCTTCAACACCGGGGAGCTGTTTTTT. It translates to CASSLGGFNTGELFF.

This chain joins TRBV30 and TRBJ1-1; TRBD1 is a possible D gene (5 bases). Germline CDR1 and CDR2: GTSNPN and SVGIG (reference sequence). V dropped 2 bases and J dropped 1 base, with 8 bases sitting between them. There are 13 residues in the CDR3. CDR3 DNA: TGTGCCTGGAGTAGAGGACAGAACACTGAAGCTTTCTTT. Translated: CAWSRGQNTEAFF.

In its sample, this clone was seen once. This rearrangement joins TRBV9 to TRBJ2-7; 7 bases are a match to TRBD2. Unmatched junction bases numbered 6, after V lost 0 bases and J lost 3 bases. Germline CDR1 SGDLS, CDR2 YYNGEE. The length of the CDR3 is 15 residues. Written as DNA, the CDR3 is TGTGCCAGCAGCGTAGGGGTTGGGGACTACTACGAGCAGTACTTC. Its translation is CASSVGVGDYYEQYF. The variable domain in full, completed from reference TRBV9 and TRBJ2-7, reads DSGVTQTPKHLITATGQRVTLRCSPRSGDLSVYWYQQSLDQGLQFLIQYYNGEERAKGNILERFSAQQFPDLHSELNLSSLELGDSALYFCASSVGVGDYYEQYFGPGTRLTVT.

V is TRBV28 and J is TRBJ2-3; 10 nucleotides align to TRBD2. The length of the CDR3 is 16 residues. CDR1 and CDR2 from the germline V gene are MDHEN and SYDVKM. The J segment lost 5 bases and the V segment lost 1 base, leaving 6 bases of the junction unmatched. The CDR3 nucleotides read TGTGCCAGCAGTTTATCCCTAGCGGGAGTCAAAGATACGCAGTATTTT. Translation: CASSLSLAGVKDTQYF.

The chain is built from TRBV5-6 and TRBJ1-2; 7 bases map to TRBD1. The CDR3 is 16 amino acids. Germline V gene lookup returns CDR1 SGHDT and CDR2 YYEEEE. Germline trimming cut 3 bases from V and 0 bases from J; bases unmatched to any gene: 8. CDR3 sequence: CASSYRDRAPNYGYTF. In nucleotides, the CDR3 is TGTGCCAGCAGCTACCGGGACAGAGCTCCTAACTATGGCTACACCTTC. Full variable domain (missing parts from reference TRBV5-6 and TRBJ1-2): DAGVTQSPTHLIKTRGQQVTLRCSPKSGHDTVSWYQQALGQGPQFIFQYYEEEERQRGNFPDRFSGHQFPNYSSELNVNALLLGDSALYLCASSYRDRAPNYGYTFGSGTRLTVV.

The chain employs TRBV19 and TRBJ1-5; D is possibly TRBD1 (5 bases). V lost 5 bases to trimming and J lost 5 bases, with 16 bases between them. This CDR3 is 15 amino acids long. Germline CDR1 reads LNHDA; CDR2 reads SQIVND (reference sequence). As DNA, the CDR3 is TGTGCCAGTAGTGATCAGGGAGGGTTTCATCAGCCCCAGCATTTT. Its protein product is CASSDQGGFHQPQHF.

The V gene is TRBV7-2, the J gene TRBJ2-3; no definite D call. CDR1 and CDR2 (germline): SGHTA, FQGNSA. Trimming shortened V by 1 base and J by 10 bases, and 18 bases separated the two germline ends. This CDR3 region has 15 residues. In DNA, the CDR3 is TGTGCCAGCAGCTTAGTACTCAGCCTCGCACAGTCGCAGTATTTT. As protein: CASSLVLSLAQSQYF.

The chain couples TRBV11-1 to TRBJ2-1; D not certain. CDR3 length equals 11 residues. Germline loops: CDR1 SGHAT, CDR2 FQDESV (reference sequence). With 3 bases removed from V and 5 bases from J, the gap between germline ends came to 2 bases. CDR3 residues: CASSFDNEQFF. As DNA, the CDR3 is TGTGCCAGCAGCTTCGACAATGAGCAGTTCTTC.

This chain's CDR3 is CASSSNREGRLDTQYF. CDR3 DNA: TGTGCCAGCAGCTCAAACCGGGAGGGCCGTTTAGATACGCAGTATTTT. The V gene is TRBV7-9, the J gene TRBJ2-3, with 8 bases fitting TRBD2. V gave up 4 bases and J gave up 5 bases; unmatched junction bases: 11. The V gene's germline CDR1 is SEHNR and CDR2 FQNEAQ (reference sequence). The CDR3 sequence is 16 residues long.

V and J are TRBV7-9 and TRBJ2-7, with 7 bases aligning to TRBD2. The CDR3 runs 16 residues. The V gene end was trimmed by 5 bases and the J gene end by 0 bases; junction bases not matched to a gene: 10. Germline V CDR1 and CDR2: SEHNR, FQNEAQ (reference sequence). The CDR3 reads CASSVVPLADSYEQYF. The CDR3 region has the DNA TGTGCCAGCAGCGTAGTCCCGCTAGCGGACTCCTACGAGCAGTACTTC.

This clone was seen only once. The chain's CDR3 is CASSLGWLAEETQYF. The CDR3 DNA reads TGTGCCAGCAGCTTAGGATGGCTAGCGGAAGAGACCCAGTACTTC. This sequence joins TRBV7-6 and TRBJ2-5, with 7 bases that match TRBD2. CDR1 and CDR2 from the germline V gene are SGHVS and FNYEAQ. The CDR3 runs 15 residues. With V trimmed by 1 base and J by 3 bases, 5 bases remained unmatched.

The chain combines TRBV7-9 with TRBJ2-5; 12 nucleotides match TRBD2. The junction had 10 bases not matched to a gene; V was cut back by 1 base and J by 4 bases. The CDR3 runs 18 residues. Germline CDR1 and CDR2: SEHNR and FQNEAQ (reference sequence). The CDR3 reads CASSLGSPGLAGLETQYF. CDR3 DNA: TGTGCCAGCAGCTTAGGGTCGCCGGGACTAGCGGGCCTAGAGACCCAGTACTTC.

The CDR3 nucleotides are TGTGCCAGCAGTTCAAAGGACTACCCTCGGAATGAGCAGTTCTTC. Its translation is CASSSKDYPRNEQFF. V is TRBV25-1 and J is TRBJ2-1; D perhaps matches TRBD2 (6 bases). V dropped 5 bases and J dropped 7 bases, with 18 bases sitting between them. The CDR3 is made up of 15 amino acids. Germline V lookup: CDR1 MGHDK, CDR2 SYGVNS.

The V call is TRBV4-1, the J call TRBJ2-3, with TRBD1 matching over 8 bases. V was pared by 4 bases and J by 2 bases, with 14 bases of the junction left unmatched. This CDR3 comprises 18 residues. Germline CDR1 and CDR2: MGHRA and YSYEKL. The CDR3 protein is CASSPKFGGQGVTDTQYF. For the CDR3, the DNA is TGCGCCAGCAGCCCTAAGTTTGGCGGACAGGGAGTCACAGATACGCAGTATTTT.

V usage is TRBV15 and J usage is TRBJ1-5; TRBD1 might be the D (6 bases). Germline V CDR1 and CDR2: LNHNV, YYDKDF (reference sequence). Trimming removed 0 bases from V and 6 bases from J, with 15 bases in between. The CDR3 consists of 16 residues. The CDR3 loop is CATSRDPGAQGQPQHF. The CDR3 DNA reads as TGTGCCACCAGCAGAGATCCAGGGGCCCAGGGTCAGCCCCAGCATTTT.

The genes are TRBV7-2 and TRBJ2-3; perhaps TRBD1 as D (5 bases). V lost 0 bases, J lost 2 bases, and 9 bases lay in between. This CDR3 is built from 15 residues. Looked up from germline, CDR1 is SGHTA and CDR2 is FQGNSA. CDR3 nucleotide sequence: TGTGCCAGCAGCTTAGCGGCAGGGCCCACAGATACGCAGTATTTT. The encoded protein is CASSLAAGPTDTQYF.